The entry that follows covers one T cell receptor (beta chain) sequence. This record belongs to a study of blood T cell repertoires in COVID-19. Profiling relied on immunoSEQ multiplex PCR, and the TCRdb table lists in-frame clones only, not all of them. Of under 250,000 clones listed, 89% were seen once; the top ten hold 4.8%. Germline CDR1 LNHDA, CDR2 SQIVND (reference sequence). This CDR3 has 13 amino acids. With V trimmed by 7 bases and J by 5 bases, 6 bases remained unmatched. This TCR came from a middle-aged woman with acute or convalescent COVID-19. The genes are TRBV19 and TRBJ1-2; 8 nucleotides align to TRBD1. Input material: peripheral blood. Here the CDR3 DNA reads TGTGCCAGTATAGCTGACAGGGGTTATGGCTACACCTTC. Protein product: CASIADRGYGYTF.